The clone carrying this T cell receptor (beta chain) was detected a few times. This sample is drawn from a study of blood T cell repertoires in COVID-19. Overall study: Italy, Spain and the United States were the sources of the convalescent and acute COVID-19 samples. Nucleic acid was either cDNA or gDNA, and it came from T cells, B-cell-depleted T cells, or PBMCs.

Original processing methods: Quantification of nucleated cells was approximated via reference gene primer amplification. Generated by immunoSEQ multiplex PCR, the TCRdb table keeps only in-frame clones and is missing some. That table gives V, J and clone size, and the DNA gave D and trimming. The profile shows tens of thousands of clones, 80% to 95% of them singletons. Material: peripheral blood. The sequence was collected from a human donor with active COVID-19. The donor label of this sample is uncertain.

The CDR3 coding sequence is TGTGCCAGCAGCCAAGCCCCAGGGCACCTCGGAGGAAACACCATATATTTT. It specifies CASSQAPGHLGGNTIYF. This sequence joins TRBV4-2 and TRBJ1-3, with D maybe TRBD1 (5 bases). Trimming cost V 1 base and J 4 bases, with 17 bases left between them. Germline V lookup: CDR1 LGHNA, CDR2 YNFKEQ. This CDR3 spans 17 amino acids.